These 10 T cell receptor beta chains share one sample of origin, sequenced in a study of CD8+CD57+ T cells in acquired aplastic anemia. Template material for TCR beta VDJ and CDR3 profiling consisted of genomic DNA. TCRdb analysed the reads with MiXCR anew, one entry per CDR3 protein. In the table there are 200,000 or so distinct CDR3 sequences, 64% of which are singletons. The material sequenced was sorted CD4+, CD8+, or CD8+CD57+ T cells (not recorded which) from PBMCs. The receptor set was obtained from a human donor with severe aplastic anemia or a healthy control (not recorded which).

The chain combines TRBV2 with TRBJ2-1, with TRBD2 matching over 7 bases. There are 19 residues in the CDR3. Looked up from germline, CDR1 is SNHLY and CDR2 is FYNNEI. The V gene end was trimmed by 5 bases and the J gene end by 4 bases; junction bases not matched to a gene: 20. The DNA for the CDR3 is TGTGCCAGCAGTCCTCGACTAGCAAACCACGAGACGGGGTACAATGAGCAGTTCTTC. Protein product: CASSPRLANHETGYNEQFF.

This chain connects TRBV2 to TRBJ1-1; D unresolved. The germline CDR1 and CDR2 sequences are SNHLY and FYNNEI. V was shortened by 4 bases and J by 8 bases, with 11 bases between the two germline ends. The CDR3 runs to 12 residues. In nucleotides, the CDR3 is TGTGCCAGCAGTGTTTCAGGCAGGGAAGCTTTCTTT. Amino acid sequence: CASSVSGREAFF.

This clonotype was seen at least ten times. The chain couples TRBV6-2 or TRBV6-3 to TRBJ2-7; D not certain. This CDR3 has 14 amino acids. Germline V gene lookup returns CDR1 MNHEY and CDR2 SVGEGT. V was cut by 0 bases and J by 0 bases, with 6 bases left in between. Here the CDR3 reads CASSYSTNSYEQYF. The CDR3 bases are TGTGCCAGCAGTTACTCGACAAACTCCTACGAGCAGTACTTC.

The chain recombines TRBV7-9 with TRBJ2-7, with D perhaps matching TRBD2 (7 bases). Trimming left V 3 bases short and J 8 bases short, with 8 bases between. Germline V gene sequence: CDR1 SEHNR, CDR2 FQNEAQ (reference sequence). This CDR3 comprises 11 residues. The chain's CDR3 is CASSLGGQQYF. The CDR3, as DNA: TGTGCCAGCAGCTTGGGGGGGCAGCAGTACTTC.

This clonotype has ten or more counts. The CDR3 protein is CASSWPTVEAFF. The CDR3 nucleotides read TGTGCCAGCAGTTGGCCGACGGTTGAAGCTTTCTTT. V usage is TRBV28 and J usage is TRBJ1-1; D call uncertain. V lost 4 bases and J 7 bases, leaving 10 bases between the germline ends. The CDR3 totals 12 residues. From germline, CDR1 is MDHEN and CDR2 SYDVKM.

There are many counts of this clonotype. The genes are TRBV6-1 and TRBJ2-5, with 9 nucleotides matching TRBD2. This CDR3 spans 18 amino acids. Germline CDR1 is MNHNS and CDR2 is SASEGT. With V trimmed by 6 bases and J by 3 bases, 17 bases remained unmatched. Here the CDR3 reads CASRRPASGAIPKETQYF. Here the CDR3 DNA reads TGTGCCAGCAGGAGACCTGCTAGCGGGGCCATACCGAAAGAGACCCAGTACTTC.

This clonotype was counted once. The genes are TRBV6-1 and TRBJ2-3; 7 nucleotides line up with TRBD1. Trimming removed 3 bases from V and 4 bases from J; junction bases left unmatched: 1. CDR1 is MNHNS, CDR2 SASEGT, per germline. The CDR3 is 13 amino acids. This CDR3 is CASSDTGADTQYF. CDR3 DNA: TGTGCCAGCAGTGATACAGGGGCAGATACGCAGTATTTT.

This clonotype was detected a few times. CDR3 residues: CASSVGGRAYEQYF. CDR3 nucleotides: TGTGCCAGCAGCGTAGGGGGGAGGGCCTACGAGCAGTACTTC. This chain links TRBV9 with TRBJ2-7, with 7 positions matching TRBD2. Unmatched junction bases numbered 2, after V lost 0 bases and J lost 2 bases. Germline CDR1 reads SGDLS; CDR2 reads YYNGEE. This CDR3 is built from 14 residues.

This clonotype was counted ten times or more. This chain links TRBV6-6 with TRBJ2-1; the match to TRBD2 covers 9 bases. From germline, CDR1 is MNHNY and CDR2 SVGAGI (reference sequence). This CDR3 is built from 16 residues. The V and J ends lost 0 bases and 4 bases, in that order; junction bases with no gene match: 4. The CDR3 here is CASSYSIAGEYNEQFF. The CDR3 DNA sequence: TGTGCCAGCAGTTACTCGATAGCGGGGGAGTACAATGAGCAGTTCTTC.

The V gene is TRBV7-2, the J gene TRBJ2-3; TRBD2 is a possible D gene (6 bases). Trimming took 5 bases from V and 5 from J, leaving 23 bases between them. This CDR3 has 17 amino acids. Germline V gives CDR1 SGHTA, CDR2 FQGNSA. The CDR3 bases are TGTGCCAGCAGCCCGCCCTTGGCGGAACGGGGGATAGATACGCAGTATTTT. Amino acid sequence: CASSPPLAERGIDTQYF.